The 13 T cell receptor beta chains listed next were all sequenced from one sample in a study of beta chain features in type 1 diabetes. Study-wide results and limits: The study found moderately but significantly shorter TCRB CDR3s in all four CD4+ subsets of Type 1 diabetes patients.

The isolated RNA, all of it, was reverse transcribed, so expressed TCRB transcripts were what got sequenced. Measured with immunoSEQ multiplex PCR; TCRdb has only the in-frame clones, and not every one. The repertoire has roughly 260,000 clones, 20% of them found once; the top ten carry roughly 0.028%. These TCRs are of unknown antigen specificity. The sample was naive CD4+ T cells from blood. The source is a woman in her thirties or forties with type 1 diabetes.

This clone was counted a few times. This chain connects TRBV4-3 to TRBJ2-2, with 8 bases matching TRBD1. V shed 0 bases and J 5 bases; nucleotides not matched to a gene: 5. The CDR3 loop spans 16 amino acids. CDR1 is LGHNA, CDR2 YSLEER, per germline. The DNA for the CDR3 is TGCGCCAGCAGCCAAGATGTAACAGGGGGGACCGGGGAGCTGTTTTTT. Its protein product is CASSQDVTGGTGELFF.

This chain joins TRBV18 and TRBJ1-1; D unclear. The V gene lost 0 bases and the J gene lost 0 bases, with 5 bases spanning the gap. Per germline, CDR1 KGHSH and CDR2 LQKENI. The CDR3 runs to 14 residues. Here the CDR3 reads CASSPPALNTEAFF. The CDR3 DNA is TGTGCCAGCTCACCACCGGCACTGAACACTGAAGCTTTCTTT.

This clone has only a few counts. V is TRBV29-1 and J is TRBJ2-1, with 11 nucleotides matching TRBD2. CDR3 length: 14 amino acids. V dropped 7 bases and J dropped 6; count of bases not matched to a gene: 8. Germline CDR1 is SQVTM and CDR2 is ANQGSEA. DNA for the CDR3: TGCAGCGGAGGGACTAGCGGAGGTTTCAATGAGCAGTTCTTC. Its protein product is CSGGTSGGFNEQFF.

This chain joins TRBV6-6 and TRBJ1-2; 9 nucleotides match TRBD1. Losses at the gene ends were 5 bases for V and 5 bases for J; bases not matched to a gene: 3. Germline lookup yields CDR1 MNHNY and CDR2 SVGAGI (reference sequence). The CDR3 has 13 amino acids. Written as DNA, the CDR3 is TGTGCCAGCAGTCAGGGACAGGGATATGGCTACACCTTC. Amino acid sequence: CASSQGQGYGYTF.

CDR3: CASSQVSGKGDTQYF. Written as DNA, the CDR3 is TGTGCCAGCAGCCAGGTTAGCGGGAAGGGAGATACGCAGTATTTT. The chain employs TRBV4-2 and TRBJ2-3; TRBD2 aligns across 8 bases. The CDR3 has 15 residues. The germline V gene encodes CDR1 LGHNA and CDR2 YNFKEQ. Losses at the gene ends were 3 bases for V and 5 bases for J; bases not matched to a gene: 7.

This clone occurred a few times. V usage is TRBV4-2 and J usage is TRBJ1-2, with 9 bases aligning to TRBD1. Trimming cost V 0 bases and J 5 bases; bases outside gene matches: 7. CDR1 and CDR2 from the germline V gene are LGHNA and YNFKEQ. The CDR3 covers 16 residues. CDR3 nucleotides: TGTGCCAGCAGCCAAGATCCCGGGACAGGGAGTTATGGCTACACCTTC. Its translation: CASSQDPGTGSYGYTF.

Written as DNA, the CDR3 is TGCGCCAGCAGTCGGACCGGGACAGGGTTTACAAATGAGCAGTTCTTC. Translation: CASSRTGTGFTNEQFF. V is TRBV23-1 and J is TRBJ2-1; 9 bases agree with TRBD1. TRBV23-1 is placed among ORFs of uncertain function. The CDR3 contains 16 residues. J gave up 7 bases and V 4 bases, and 11 bases lay outside the gene matches.

The V and J genes are TRBV2 and TRBJ2-5; D is unclear. V was clipped by 2 bases and J by 3 bases, with 13 bases between them. Germline values: CDR1 SNHLY, CDR2 FYNNEI. The CDR3 runs to 15 residues. CDR3 bases: TGTGCCAGCAGTGAACCCTATACTGGTAAAGAGACCCAGTACTTC. Its protein is CASSEPYTGKETQYF.

This chain links TRBV5-4 with TRBJ2-1; 12 bases agree with TRBD2. Unmatched junction bases numbered 3, after V lost 3 bases and J lost 5 bases. Germline V CDR1 and CDR2: SGHNT, YYREEE (reference sequence). The CDR3 runs 15 residues. CDR3 nucleotides: TGTGCCAGCAGCTCCACTAGCGGGGGGAACAATGAGCAGTTCTTC. Its translation is CASSSTSGGNNEQFF.

This clone has a handful of counts. V is TRBV11-1 and J is TRBJ2-7, with 12 bases matching TRBD2. The CDR3 loop spans 17 amino acids. The germline V gene encodes CDR1 SGHAT and CDR2 FQDESV (reference sequence). After removal of 1 base from V and 3 bases from J, the junction contained 7 bases not matched to a gene. The CDR3 is CASSLDRRLAGDYEQYF. DNA for the CDR3: TGTGCCAGCAGCTTAGACCGGAGACTAGCGGGGGACTACGAGCAGTACTTC.

The chain is built from TRBV5-4 and TRBJ2-7; 12 bases agree with TRBD1. The CDR3 length is 16 residues. The trim removed 4 bases at V and 0 bases at J, leaving 5 bases unmatched. Germline V gene lookup returns CDR1 SGHNT and CDR2 YYREEE (reference sequence). CDR3 nucleotides: TGTGCCAGCAGCATGCCGGGACAGGGGGCCTCCTACGAGCAGTACTTC. As protein: CASSMPGQGASYEQYF.

This sequence joins TRBV25-1 and TRBJ1-6; D is undetermined. Trimming removed 6 bases from V and 7 bases from J, with 10 bases in between. This CDR3 region has 13 residues. Germline V gene data show CDR1 as MGHDK and CDR2 as SYGVNS. Written as DNA, the CDR3 is TGTGCCAGCAGGAGGGATCCCAATTCACCCCTCCACTTT. This gives the protein CASRRDPNSPLHF. The variable domain in full, with the rest retrieved from reference TRBV25-1 and TRBJ1-6, is EADIYQTPRYLVIGTGKKITLECSQTMGHDKMYWYQQDPGMELHLIHYSYGVNSTEKGDLSSESTVSRIRTEHFPLTLESARPSHTSQYLCASRRDPNSPLHFGNGTRLTVT.

The J gene is TRBJ1-2, the V gene TRBV30; maybe TRBD1 (5 bases). Germline V gives CDR1 GTSNPN, CDR2 SVGIG (reference sequence). The CDR3 consists of 15 residues. Between the trimmed V and J ends, which lost 6 bases and 6 bases, there was a span of 23 bases. CDR3 residues: CACQPPGRQRNGYTF. The CDR3 coding sequence is TGTGCCTGCCAACCCCCCGGGAGACAGAGAAATGGCTACACCTTC.